Sequencing of this TCR beta chain was carried out in a study of CD8+ T cells in alopecia areata. Regarding the study as a whole: Lesional scalp, notably in alopecia totalis/universalis, had clonality above that of normal scalp. With patients, TCR sharing proved less clear than in mice, a difference possibly related to HLA. Scalp sample sequencing also detects resident alphabeta T cells of normal skin.

In the case of this clone: Its target is not known.

This CDR3 has 16 residues. Germline V CDR1 and CDR2: KGHSH, LQKENI. Trimming stripped 5 bases from V and 6 bases from J, with 21 bases between. After isolation, RNA underwent reverse transcription to generate cDNA as the sequencing template. The repertoire was sequenced with immunoSEQ multiplex PCR; TCRdb's copy has only in-frame clones and lacks some. The sample records about 3,600 clones, 60% to 85% being singletons. This sequence was found in a human donor in good health. The rearrangement joins TRBV18 to TRBJ2-3, with a tentative D call TRBD2 (6 bases). Sequenced input: skin. The CDR3 region has the DNA TGTGCCAGCTCAGAAAAGGTACCGGGGGATACCGATACGCAGTATTTT. Translation: CASSEKVPGDTDTQYF.